This T cell receptor (beta chain) was recovered during a study of beta chain features in type 1 diabetes. Overall study findings and caveats: The study found moderately but significantly shorter TCRB CDR3s in all four CD4+ subsets of Type 1 diabetes patients.

Donors underwent one heparinised blood draw, 95 to 150 mL on average. Regarding this clone: Its antigen is not known.

The CDR3 has 17 amino acids. CDR1 is LGHNA, CDR2 YNFKEQ, per germline. V was clipped by 0 bases and J by 8 bases, with 19 bases between them. Every bit of the isolated RNA underwent reverse transcription, so sequencing read expressed TCRB transcripts. Sequencing was performed with immunoSEQ multiplex PCR; in TCRdb, only in-frame clones are kept and a portion is missing. The sample carries roughly 180,000 clones, 7.8% recorded once. The chain has TRBV4-2 and TRBJ1-4, with D unresolved. The receptor comes from a woman in her forties with type 1 diabetes. Input material: central memory CD4+ T cells from blood. This CDR3 reads CASSQEPPSRGGEKLFF. For the CDR3, the DNA is TGTGCCAGCAGCCAAGAACCACCTTCGAGAGGAGGGGAAAAACTGTTTTTT.